Below, 22 T cell receptor beta chains from the same sample are listed, as sequenced in a study of T cell repertoires in cytomegalovirus infection. TCRdb ran MiXCR on the reads and lists one entry per CDR3 protein. Among roughly 200,000 distinct CDR3 sequences listed, approximately 9.7% were seen once. The sequenced sample was PBMCs. Receptors were obtained from a human donor in good health (CMV status not recorded). Some clones in this sample may be carry-over from other donors' samples.

This clonotype was detected ten times or more. The chain has TRBV7-2 and TRBJ2-3; D is ambiguous. CDR3 length: 15 residues. Germline assignment: CDR1 SGHTA and CDR2 FQGNSA. V was cut by 4 bases and J by 3 bases, with 14 bases left in between. CDR3 in DNA: TGTGCCAGCAGCTCGGCACAGCGCGGTACAGATACGCAGTATTTT. Protein product: CASSSAQRGTDTQYF.

This clonotype was counted only a few times. V usage is TRBV29-1 and J usage is TRBJ2-1; no clear D. From germline, CDR1 is SQVTM and CDR2 ANQGSEA. The V and J ends lost 7 bases and 0 bases respectively, with 7 bases between them. The CDR3 has 12 amino acids. The CDR3 nucleotides are TGCAGCGGGAAGGACTCCTACAATGAGCAGTTCTTC. Its translation: CSGKDSYNEQFF.

This clonotype was observed a handful of times. The chain uses TRBV29-1 and TRBJ1-1; 7 bases align to TRBD1. J gave up 8 bases and V 6 bases, and 12 bases lay outside the gene matches. The length of the CDR3 is 13 residues. Germline-derived CDR1 and CDR2 are SQVTM and ANQGSEA. The CDR3 sequence: CSVGQGQPIEAFF. The CDR3 nucleotides are TGCAGCGTAGGCCAGGGACAGCCTATCGAAGCTTTCTTT.

This clonotype appeared many times. The V call is TRBV27, the J call TRBJ1-2; possibly TRBD1 for D (5 bases). Trimming shortened V by 10 bases and J by 3 bases, and 18 bases separated the two germline ends. This CDR3 is built from 14 residues. Germline values: CDR1 MNHEY, CDR2 SMNVEV (reference sequence). The CDR3: CATWFPDSHYGYTF. The CDR3 DNA reads as TGTGCCACCTGGTTTCCCGACAGCCACTATGGCTACACCTTC.

This clonotype was observed many times. The chain joins TRBV6-5 to TRBJ2-5; no clear D. This CDR3 has 11 residues. V gave up 5 bases and J gave up 2 bases, with 3 bases separating them. Germline CDR1 reads MNHEY; CDR2 reads SVGAGI. For the CDR3, the DNA is TGTGCCAGCAGTCAGCAAGAGACCCAGTACTTC. It specifies CASSQQETQYF.

This clonotype was recorded many times. One end of the junction does not line up with germline, which may come from a read error. This chain joins TRBV7-2 and TRBJ2-7; D gene uncertain. Germline CDR1 SGHTA, CDR2 FQGNSA. The CDR3 length is 13 residues. The CDR3 nucleotides read TGTGCCAGCAGTTTAGACCCTCGGGACGAGCAGTACTTC. Its protein is CASSLDPRDEQYF.

This clonotype was recorded at least ten times. The rearrangement links TRBV7-8 to TRBJ2-1; 14 nucleotides align to TRBD2. This CDR3 has 18 residues. Germline values: CDR1 SGHVS, CDR2 FQNEAQ. J was trimmed by 7 bases and V by 3 bases; bases with no gene match: 11. The DNA of the CDR3 is TGTGCCAGCAGCTTGTCCGGGACTAGCGGGAGAACGGTAAATGAGCAGTTCTTC. Translated: CASSLSGTSGRTVNEQFF. Based on the CDR3 plus reference TRBV7-8 and TRBJ2-1, the full variable domain is GAGVSQSPRYKVAKRGQDVALRCDPISGHVSLFWYQQALGQGPEFLTYFQNEAQLDKSGLPSDRFFAERPEGSVSTLKIQRTQQEDSAVYLCASSLSGTSGRTVNEQFFGPGTRLTVL.

This clonotype was seen repeatedly, ten times or more. The chain couples TRBV7-2 to TRBJ2-2, with D unclear. This CDR3 has 15 residues. V gave up 0 bases and J gave up 3 bases, with 8 bases separating them. CDR1 SGHTA and CDR2 FQGNSA come from the germline V gene. CDR3 DNA: TGTGCCAGCAGCTTAGCGAACTTAGACACCGGGGAGCTGTTTTTT. As protein: CASSLANLDTGELFF.

This sequence joins TRBV9 and TRBJ2-3, with TRBD1 matching 7 bases. Germline V CDR1 and CDR2: SGDLS, YYNGEE. V shed 2 bases and J 0 bases; nucleotides not matched to a gene: 6. This CDR3 is 16 amino acids long. In DNA form, the CDR3 reads TGTGCCAGCAGCGTTGGGACAGCGTCTAGCACAGATACGCAGTATTTT. Amino acids: CASSVGTASSTDTQYF.

The chain employs TRBV19 and TRBJ2-1, with D perhaps being TRBD1 or TRBD2 (6 bases each). Trimming cost V 8 bases and J 2 bases, with 22 bases left between them. This CDR3 has 17 amino acids. The germline V gene encodes CDR1 LNHDA and CDR2 SQIVND (reference sequence). CDR3 sequence reads: CASLGLTEGGPYNEQFF. The CDR3 DNA is TGTGCCAGTCTTGGCCTCACCGAGGGGGGTCCCTACAATGAGCAGTTCTTC.

V is TRBV15 and J is TRBJ1-5; D is uncertain. V was trimmed by 0 bases and J by 7 bases, leaving 13 bases between them. This CDR3 is 15 amino acids long. Germline V gene lookup returns CDR1 LNHNV and CDR2 YYDKDF (reference sequence). The CDR3: CATSRDGNSAQPQHF. CDR3 nucleotide sequence: TGTGCCACCAGCAGAGACGGAAACAGTGCCCAGCCCCAGCATTTT.

There are many counts of this clonotype. The chain uses TRBV5-4 and TRBJ1-1; 9 bases fit TRBD1. The CDR3 runs to 16 residues. Germline V gene sequence: CDR1 SGHNT, CDR2 YYREEE (reference sequence). J lost 1 base, V lost 3 bases, and 7 bases had no gene match. The CDR3 reads CASSSMTGGQNTEAFF. The CDR3 DNA reads as TGTGCCAGCAGCTCCATGACAGGGGGTCAGAACACTGAAGCTTTCTTT.

The chain is built from TRBV27 and TRBJ2-1; TRBD2 might be the D (5 bases). V was shortened by 8 bases and J by 4 bases, with 24 bases between the two germline ends. This CDR3 has 17 residues. Looked up from germline, CDR1 is MNHEY and CDR2 is SMNVEV (reference sequence). In nucleotides, the CDR3 is TGTGCCAGCTTTCCATACTACGGGGATTATAGATACAATGAGCAGTTCTTC. The encoded protein is CASFPYYGDYRYNEQFF.

This clonotype has ten or more counts. The rearrangement uses TRBV7-2 and TRBJ2-2; 9 nucleotides agree with TRBD2. The ends lost 3 bases at V and 1 base at J; junction bases unmatched: 6. CDR1 and CDR2 from the germline V gene are SGHTA and FQGNSA. The CDR3 contains 17 residues. The CDR3 region is CASSFRRGGGNTGELFF. The CDR3 bases are TGTGCCAGCAGCTTCAGGCGGGGGGGGGGGAACACCGGGGAGCTGTTTTTT. Combining the CDR3 with reference TRBV7-2 and TRBJ2-2 gives the whole variable domain GAGVSQSPSNKVTEKGKDVELRCDPISGHTALYWYRQSLGQGLEFLIYFQGNSAPDKSGLPSDRFSAERTGGSVSTLTIQRTQQEDSAVYLCASSFRRGGGNTGELFFGEGSRLTVL.

At least ten counts were recorded for this clonotype. The chain recombines TRBV6-1 with TRBJ2-5; D uncertain. The CDR3 length is 13 residues. Deletions cut 4 bases from V and 3 bases from J, with 9 bases between. Germline V gene data show CDR1 as MNHNS and CDR2 as SASEGT. The CDR3 region has the DNA TGTGCCAGCAGTGCATCAGGAAAAGAGACCCAGTACTTC. Translation: CASSASGKETQYF.

This clonotype was observed a handful of times. The chain combines TRBV24-1 with TRBJ1-4, with unresolved D. Trimming took off 7 bases at V and 1 base at J, with 12 bases between the two ends. Germline lookup yields CDR1 KGHDR and CDR2 SFDVKD. This CDR3 spans 15 amino acids. The CDR3 protein is CATSAGKGTNEKLFF. CDR3 DNA sequence: TGTGCCACCAGCGCGGGGAAGGGAACTAATGAAAAACTGTTTTTT.

The CDR3 protein is CASKATPQMNTEAFF. The CDR3 DNA reads TGTGCCAGCAAAGCTACCCCACAGATGAACACTGAAGCTTTCTTT. The chain employs TRBV6-2 or TRBV6-3 and TRBJ1-1; D not resolved. Germline V gives CDR1 MNHEY, CDR2 SVGEGT. V was pared by 7 bases and J by 0 bases, with 15 bases between. The CDR3 loop spans 15 amino acids.

The sample holds many counts of this clonotype. The chain joins TRBV7-2 to TRBJ2-5; 8 bases are shared with TRBD2. CDR3 length equals 16 residues. J lost 5 bases, V lost 3 bases, and 11 bases had no gene match. The germline V gene encodes CDR1 SGHTA and CDR2 FQGNSA. The CDR3 sequence is CASSLASGGRYETQYF. The CDR3 DNA reads as TGTGCCAGCAGCTTGGCGTCGGGCGGGAGGTATGAGACCCAGTACTTC.

This clonotype showed up many times. The V and J genes are TRBV28 and TRBJ2-7, with D possibly matching TRBD2 (6 bases). The CDR3 is 14 amino acids. V lost 3 bases and J lost 3, with 12 bases in between. The germline V gene encodes CDR1 MDHEN and CDR2 SYDVKM. For the CDR3, the DNA is TGTGCCAGCAGTTTCGCGGGATCGGACTACGAGCAGTACTTC. It specifies CASSFAGSDYEQYF.

This clonotype was recorded at least ten times. The V gene is TRBV4-3, the J gene TRBJ2-7; 10 nucleotides align to TRBD1. V was pared by 0 bases and J by 4 bases, with 3 bases of the junction left unmatched. Germline V gene data show CDR1 as LGHNA and CDR2 as YSLEER. This CDR3 is 15 amino acids long. The chain's CDR3 is CASSQDWTGGYEQYF. CDR3 bases: TGCGCCAGCAGCCAAGATTGGACAGGGGGTTACGAGCAGTACTTC.

The sample holds many counts of this clonotype. V gene TRBV7-2 combines with J gene TRBJ2-1, with TRBD2 matching 8 bases. Trimming cost V 5 bases and J 5 bases; bases outside gene matches: 5. Germline V CDR1 and CDR2: SGHTA, FQGNSA. The CDR3 totals 14 residues. CDR3 sequence (DNA): TGTGCCAGCAGCCACACTAGCGGTAACAATGAGCAGTTCTTC. Amino acids: CASSHTSGNNEQFF.

In this sample, this clonotype turned up many times. The V gene is TRBV7-2, the J gene TRBJ2-5, with D maybe TRBD1 (6 bases). V was shortened by 5 bases and J by 7 bases, with 17 bases between the two germline ends. The CDR3 loop spans 14 amino acids. Germline values: CDR1 SGHTA, CDR2 FQGNSA. The CDR3 loop is CASSPAGTPRTQYF. DNA of the CDR3: TGTGCCAGCAGCCCCGCCGGGACACCCAGGACCCAGTACTTC.